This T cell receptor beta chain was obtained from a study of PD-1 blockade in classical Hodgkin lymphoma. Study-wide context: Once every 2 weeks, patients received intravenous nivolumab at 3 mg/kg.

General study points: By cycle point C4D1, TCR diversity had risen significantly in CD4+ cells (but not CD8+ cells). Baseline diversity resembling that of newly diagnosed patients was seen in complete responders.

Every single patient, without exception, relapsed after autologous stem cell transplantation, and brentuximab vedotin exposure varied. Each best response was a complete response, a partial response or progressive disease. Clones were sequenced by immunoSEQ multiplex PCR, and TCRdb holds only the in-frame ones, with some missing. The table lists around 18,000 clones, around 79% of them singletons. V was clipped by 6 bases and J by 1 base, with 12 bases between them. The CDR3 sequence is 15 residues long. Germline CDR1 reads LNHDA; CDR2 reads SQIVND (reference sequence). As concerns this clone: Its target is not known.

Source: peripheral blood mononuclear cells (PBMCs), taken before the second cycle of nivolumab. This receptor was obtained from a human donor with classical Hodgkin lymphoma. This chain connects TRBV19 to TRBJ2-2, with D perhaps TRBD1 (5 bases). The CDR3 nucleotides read TGTGCCAGTAGGGTCAGGGTAGGGAACACCGGGGAGCTGTTTTTT. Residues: CASRVRVGNTGELFF.